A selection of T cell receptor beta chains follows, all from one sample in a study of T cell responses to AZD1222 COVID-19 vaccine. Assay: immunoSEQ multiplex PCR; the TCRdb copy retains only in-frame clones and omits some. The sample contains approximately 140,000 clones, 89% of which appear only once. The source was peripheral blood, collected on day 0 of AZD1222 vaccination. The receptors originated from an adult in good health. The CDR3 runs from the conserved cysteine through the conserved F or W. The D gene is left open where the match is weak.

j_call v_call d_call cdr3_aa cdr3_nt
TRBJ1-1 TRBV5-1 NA CASSLGGQMLAITEAFF TGCGCCAGCAGCTTGGGAGGACAGATGTTGGCGATTACTGAAGCTTTCTTT
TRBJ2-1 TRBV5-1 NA CASSSLMGRYSYNEQFF TGCGCCAGCAGCTCCTTAATGGGCCGTTACTCCTACAATGAGCAGTTCTTC
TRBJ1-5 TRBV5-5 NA CASSLGDRRDNQPQHF TGTGCCAGCAGCTTGGGAGATCGACGAGACAATCAGCCCCAGCATTTT
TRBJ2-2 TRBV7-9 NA CASSFGAVANTGELFF TGTGCCAGCAGCTTTGGGGCGGTGGCGAACACCGGGGAGCTGTTTTTT
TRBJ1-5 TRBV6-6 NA CASSLGTYQPQHF TGTGCCAGCAGCTTAGGGACCTATCAGCCCCAGCATTTT
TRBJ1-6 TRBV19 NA CASQTTGRGNSPLHF TGTGCCAGTCAGACAACGGGCAGGGGAAATTCACCCCTCCACTTT
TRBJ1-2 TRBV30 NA CAWGQRSGYTF TGTGCCTGGGGACAGCGAAGCGGCTACACCTTC
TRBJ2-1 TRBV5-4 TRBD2 CASSLTSGSLEQFF TGTGCCAGCAGCTTGACTAGCGGGAGCCTTGAGCAGTTCTTC
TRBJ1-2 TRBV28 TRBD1 CASRKLGQGLGYTF TGTGCCAGCAGAAAATTGGGACAGGGGTTAGGCTACACCTTC
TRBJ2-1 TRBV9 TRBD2 CASSPTSVSYNEQFF TGTGCCAGCAGCCCGACTAGCGTCTCCTACAATGAGCAGTTCTTC
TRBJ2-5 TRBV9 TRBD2 CASSDRTSLETQYF TGTGCCAGCAGCGACAGGACTAGCTTAGAGACCCAGTACTTC
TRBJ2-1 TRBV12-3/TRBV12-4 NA CASTPDSGAGFF TGTGCCAGCACCCCGGACAGCGGGGCCGGGTTCTTC
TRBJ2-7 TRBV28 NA CASSTPASEAYEQYF TGTGCCAGCAGTACGCCCGCTAGCGAGGCCTACGAGCAGTACTTC
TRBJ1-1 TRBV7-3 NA CASSSSGGTEAFF TGTGCCAGCAGCTCCTCGGGAGGGACTGAAGCTTTCTTT
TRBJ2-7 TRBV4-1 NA CASSQDLAQNYEQYF TGCGCCAGCAGCCAAGATCTGGCGCAGAACTACGAGCAGTACTTC
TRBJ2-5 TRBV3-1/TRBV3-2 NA CASSQDQETQYF TGTGCCAGCAGCCAAGACCAAGAGACCCAGTACTTC
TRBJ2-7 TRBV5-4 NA CASSSVTGIGNEQYF TGTGCCAGCAGCTCTGTTACAGGGATAGGTAACGAGCAGTACTTC
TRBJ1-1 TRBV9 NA CASSAQGSNTEAFF TGTGCCAGCAGCGCCCAGGGTAGCAACACTGAAGCTTTCTTT